This T cell receptor beta chain stems from a study of OX40 agonist ivuxolimab in advanced cancers. Study overall: Every 2 weeks, patients received ivuxolimab intravenously, dosed at 0.01 to 10 mg/kg. Participants averaged about 66 years of age (range roughly 23 to 79) and were around 85% male.

The CDR3 totals 13 residues. V lost 1 base and J 5 bases, leaving 5 bases between the germline ends. Germline V lookup: CDR1 LNHDA, CDR2 SQIVND (reference sequence). In this sample, this clone is medium-sized. Profiling relied on immunoSEQ multiplex PCR, and the TCRdb table lists in-frame clones only, not all of them. The data contain roughly 71,000 clones, roughly 85% of them seen just once; the ten biggest clones take up roughly 0.9%. The chain employs TRBV19 and TRBJ2-2; no clear D. The source is an adult with an advanced solid tumor such as melanoma, head and neck, liver or kidney cancer. This sample comprised CD4+ or CD8+ T cells sorted from blood, obtained in a trial of the OX40 agonist ivuxolimab. The CDR3 DNA is TGTGCCAGTAGTATAGCGAGGACCGGGGAGCTGTTTTTT. It codes for CASSIARTGELFF.